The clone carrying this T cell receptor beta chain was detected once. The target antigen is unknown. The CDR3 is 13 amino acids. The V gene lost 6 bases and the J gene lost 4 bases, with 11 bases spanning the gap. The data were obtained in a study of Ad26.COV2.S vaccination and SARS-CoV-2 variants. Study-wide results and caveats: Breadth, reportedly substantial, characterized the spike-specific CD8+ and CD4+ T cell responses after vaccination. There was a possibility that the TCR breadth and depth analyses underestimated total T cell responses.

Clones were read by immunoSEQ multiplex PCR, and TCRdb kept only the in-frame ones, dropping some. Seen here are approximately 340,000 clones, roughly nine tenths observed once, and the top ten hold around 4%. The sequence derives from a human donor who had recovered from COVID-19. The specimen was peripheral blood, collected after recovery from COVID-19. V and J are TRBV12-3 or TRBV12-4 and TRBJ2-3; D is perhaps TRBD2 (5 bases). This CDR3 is CASRDGVADTQYF. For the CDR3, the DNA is TGTGCCAGCAGAGACGGGGTGGCAGATACGCAGTATTTT.